This T cell receptor (beta chain) came from a study of shared clonotypes between healthy human individuals. Study outcomes and limitations: The small donor group covered limited genetic and exposure diversity.

Splitting of CD4+ cells produced CD45RA+ naive and CD45RA-negative memory subsets. About this clone itself: The target antigen is unknown.

The authors loaded roughly 180 ng DNA, about 30,000 T cell genomes, into sorted-subset replicate PCRs. Assay: immunoSEQ multiplex PCR; the TCRdb copy retains only in-frame clones and omits some. Of approximately 2.4 million clones in the sample, around 95% were seen once. The CDR3 spans 15 residues. Germline V gives CDR1 MDHEN, CDR2 SYDVKM. V was pared by 7 bases and J by 5 bases, with 17 bases between. The source is a man between 18 and 35 years old in good health. The sample comprised naive CD4+ T cells sorted from blood. Subset noted: CD45RA+ positively selected. This chain connects TRBV28 to TRBJ1-4, with D perhaps matching TRBD1 (5 bases). Here the CDR3 reads CASTTPRAGNEKLFF. DNA of the CDR3: TGTGCCAGCACAACCCCGCGGGCAGGGAATGAAAAACTGTTTTTT.